This T cell receptor beta chain was recorded in a study of cytomegalovirus exposure and HLA in healthy donors. General study findings and limits: Common viral pathogens (according to a later analysis) appeared linked to several of the most significant clusters. TCR beta chains numbering 164 were designated cytomegalovirus-associated. While the bulk of TCR sequences proved rare, some public TCRs turned up in many donors.

Per the germline V gene, CDR1 is LNHDA and CDR2 is SQIVND (reference sequence). The CDR3 has 14 amino acids. V was shortened by 1 base and J by 4 bases, with 8 bases between the two germline ends. This clone was counted only a few times. What it binds is not known. The study ran its PCR with 60 Vbeta and 13 Jbeta primers. Assay used: immunoSEQ multiplex PCR; TCRdb lists only in-frame clones, some missing. Of 150,000 to 200,000 clones listed, about 77% are singletons. The genes are TRBV19 and TRBJ1-5; TRBD1 might be the D (5 bases). Sequences were obtained from PBMCs. The clonotype was recovered from a woman aged 40-49 years in good health and CMV-seropositive. CDR3 in amino acids: CASSIGPGNQPQHF. The DNA of the CDR3 is TGTGCCAGTAGTATAGGTCCAGGGAATCAGCCCCAGCATTTT.